One and the same sample provided the 27 T cell receptor beta chains below, sequenced in a study of high-grade serous ovarian cancer treatment subgroups. The tumor samples were collected prior to definitive surgery or chemotherapy. Sequencing was performed with immunoSEQ multiplex PCR; in TCRdb, only in-frame clones are kept and a portion is missing. The sample comprises 1,500 to 2,000 clones, around 72% of which are singletons, and about a fifth rests with the top ten. Sequences were obtained from tumor tissue. These receptor sequences come from a human donor with high-grade serous ovarian cancer.

This chain connects TRBV27 to TRBJ1-1; D remains ambiguous. The CDR3 contains 13 residues. The V and J ends lost 6 bases and 2 bases respectively, with 10 bases between them. Germline CDR1 MNHEY, CDR2 SMNVEV (reference sequence). The CDR3 region has the DNA TGTGCCAGCAGGCCCGTTTATAACACTGAAGCTTTCTTT. Translation: CASRPVYNTEAFF.

The rearrangement joins TRBV6-5 to TRBJ1-5, with no clear D. The CDR3 is 13 amino acids. The V end lost 2 bases, the J end lost 6 bases, and 8 bases lay between the germline ends. Per germline, CDR1 MNHEY and CDR2 SVGAGI. The DNA for the CDR3 is TGTGCCAGCAGTTACAGGGATGGTCAGCCCCAGCATTTT. Translated, it gives CASSYRDGQPQHF.

V usage is TRBV7-9 and J usage is TRBJ2-7, with D perhaps TRBD2 (5 bases). The ends were cut back, 8 bases at V and 3 bases at J, with 20 bases in the middle. Germline V CDR1 and CDR2: SEHNR, FQNEAQ (reference sequence). The CDR3 is 15 amino acids. The CDR3 region has the DNA TGTGCCAGCGCCGGTGAGGAAGGGCGGGTCTACGAGCAGTACTTC. Protein sequence: CASAGEEGRVYEQYF.

This chain connects TRBV7-9 to TRBJ2-2; 15 nucleotides match TRBD2. This CDR3 is built from 19 residues. Germline trimming cut 2 bases from V and 4 bases from J; bases unmatched to any gene: 8. Germline V gene sequence: CDR1 SEHNR, CDR2 FQNEAQ (reference sequence). CDR3 region: CASSLTGLAGGPSTGELFF. As DNA, the CDR3 is TGTGCCAGCAGCTTAACCGGACTAGCGGGAGGGCCTTCCACCGGGGAGCTGTTTTTT.

The chain couples TRBV2 to TRBJ1-5; no definite D call. The CDR3 is 17 residues long. V was cut by 3 bases and J by 0 bases, with 15 bases left in between. The germline gives CDR1 SNHLY, CDR2 FYNNEI. The CDR3 DNA reads as TGTGCCAGCAGTGATCAAGGTGCGGGGTTTAGCAATCAGCCCCAGCATTTT. This codes for CASSDQGAGFSNQPQHF.

As concerns this clone: A junction boundary mismatches the germline segment, possibly from a read error. The chain carries TRBV7-3 and TRBJ2-7; no clear D. Germline V gives CDR1 SGHTA, CDR2 FQGTGA. The CDR3 sequence is 14 residues long. Here the CDR3 DNA reads TGCGCCAGCAGCCATAGGACGGAGACGTCCGAGCAGTACTTC. This gives the protein CASSHRTETSEQYF.

The rearrangement uses TRBV11-1 and TRBJ1-6; 10 nucleotides align to TRBD1. The CDR3 has 14 amino acids. CDR1 and CDR2 (germline): SGHAT, FQDESV (reference sequence). J lost 9 bases, V lost 5 bases, and 4 bases had no gene match. CDR3: CASSGQGGGSPLHF. The CDR3 bases are TGTGCCAGCAGCGGACAGGGGGGAGGTTCACCCCTCCACTTT.

The chain has TRBV4-1 and TRBJ2-7, with D perhaps matching TRBD1 (5 bases). CDR1 and CDR2 (germline): MGHRA, YSYEKL. The CDR3 covers 13 residues. Trimming took off 1 base at V and 6 bases at J, with 10 bases between the two ends. The CDR3 spells CASSQGQNSEQYF. The CDR3 DNA sequence: TGCGCCAGCAGCCAAGGACAGAACTCCGAGCAGTACTTC.

This clone appeared a few times. This chain links TRBV11-2 with TRBJ2-7; either TRBD1 or TRBD2 may supply D (5 bases each). There are 13 residues in the CDR3. V was clipped by 7 bases and J by 2 bases, with 12 bases between them. Germline V gene data show CDR1 as SGHAT and CDR2 as FQNNGV. CDR3 loop: CASIKGPTYEQYF. CDR3 bases: TGTGCCAGCATCAAGGGACCAACCTACGAGCAGTACTTC.

The chain uses TRBV25-1 and TRBJ1-6; D is perhaps TRBD1 (5 bases). Germline V gene lookup returns CDR1 MGHDK and CDR2 SYGVNS. This CDR3 has 15 amino acids. Trimming left V 5 bases short and J 7 bases short, with 15 bases between. CDR3 sequence (DNA): TGTGCCAGCAGTCCCTGGGACGGCCCCAATTCACCCCTCCACTTT. It encodes CASSPWDGPNSPLHF.

The V and J genes are TRBV11-2 and TRBJ2-5, with D unclear. Germline loops: CDR1 SGHAT, CDR2 FQNNGV. Trimming pared 1 base from V and 4 bases from J, leaving 13 bases between. This CDR3 comprises 15 residues. CDR3 sequence reads: CASSLGGFFTETQYF. The CDR3 DNA is TGTGCCAGCAGCTTAGGGGGTTTTTTCACAGAGACCCAGTACTTC.

The CDR3 region is CASSGVYNSPLHF. CDR3 nucleotides: TGTGCCAGCAGTGGCGTTTATAATTCACCCCTCCACTTT. This chain uses TRBV6-6 with TRBJ1-6; D is unclear. CDR3 length equals 13 residues. V dropped 5 bases and J dropped 4 bases, with 6 bases sitting between them. The germline CDR1 and CDR2 sequences are MNHNY and SVGAGI (reference sequence).

The CDR3, as DNA: TGTGCCAGCAGAGGACAGGGGGCGACTACCGGGGAGCTGTTTTTT. The encoded protein is CASRGQGATTGELFF. The chain uses TRBV6-1 and TRBJ2-2; 11 positions agree with TRBD1. CDR1 is MNHNS and CDR2 is SASEGT in the germline V gene. The CDR3 is 15 residues long. The J segment lost 5 bases and the V segment lost 6 bases, leaving 5 bases of the junction unmatched.

The sample holds a few counts of this clone. The V gene is TRBV11-2, the J gene TRBJ2-1, with 7 bases that match TRBD1. V shed 0 bases and J 2 bases; nucleotides not matched to a gene: 4. CDR1 SGHAT and CDR2 FQNNGV come from the germline V gene. The CDR3 length is 16 residues. The CDR3 region is CASSLEGQNTYNEQFF. The CDR3 nucleotides are TGTGCCAGCAGCTTAGAGGGACAGAACACCTACAATGAGCAGTTCTTC.

This chain joins TRBV7-6 and TRBJ2-7, with D maybe TRBD1 (6 bases). V lost 0 bases to trimming and J lost 1 base, with 13 bases between them. The CDR3 loop spans 16 amino acids. Germline CDR1 and CDR2: SGHVS and FNYEAQ. The CDR3 DNA reads as TGTGCCAGCAGCTTAGCGCAGGCAGGGGATTCCTACGAGCAGTACTTC. The encoded protein is CASSLAQAGDSYEQYF.

J is TRBJ2-1 and V is TRBV20-1; 7 nucleotides match TRBD2. After removal of 6 bases from V and 9 bases from J, the junction contained 5 bases not matched to a gene. The CDR3 sequence is 11 residues long. Germline CDR1 and CDR2: DFQATT and SNEGSKA (reference sequence). The CDR3 spells CSAGLNFEQFF. The CDR3 DNA reads as TGCAGTGCGGGACTAAACTTTGAGCAGTTCTTC.

The V and J genes are TRBV7-6 and TRBJ2-1; TRBD2 agrees at 9 bases. Germline V gene lookup returns CDR1 SGHVS and CDR2 FNYEAQ. The CDR3 consists of 17 residues. V shed 1 base and J 1 base; nucleotides not matched to a gene: 5. This CDR3 is CASSLVGGRGSYNEQFF. In nucleotides, the CDR3 is TGTGCCAGCAGCTTAGTGGGCGGGAGGGGGTCCTACAATGAGCAGTTCTTC.

The chain carries TRBV28 and TRBJ1-4; the D is unclear. CDR1 is MDHEN and CDR2 is SYDVKM in the germline V gene. This CDR3 has 14 residues. Trimming shortened V by 2 bases and J by 4 bases, and 8 bases separated the two germline ends. The CDR3 sequence is CASSLRPDNEKLFF. In DNA, the CDR3 is TGTGCCAGCAGTTTAAGGCCAGATAATGAAAAACTGTTTTTT.

A few counts support this clone. The chain links TRBV29-1 to TRBJ1-1; D gene uncertain. The germline V gene encodes CDR1 SQVTM and CDR2 ANQGSEA. V lost 7 bases, J lost 3 bases, and 15 bases lay in between. This CDR3 has 13 residues. The CDR3 region has the DNA TGCAGCGGAGTCGAAGGGTCTCACACTGAAGCTTTCTTT. This codes for CSGVEGSHTEAFF.

About this clone: This CDR3 fails to terminate in the conserved phenylalanine or tryptophan, so it likely reflects a read error. It is unclear where the CDR3 begins or ends on the DNA, so no DNA is shown, and the CDR3 is as TCRdb lists it. This sequence joins TRBV20-1 and TRBJ1-1. CDR1 and CDR2 from the germline V gene are DFQATT and SNEGSKA (reference sequence). 10 amino acids form the CDR3, both terminal residues included. This chain's CDR3 is CSARGLRGPN.

This clone was observed a handful of times. The CDR3 loop is CASSGGTGSDEKLFF. The CDR3 DNA follows: TGTGCCAGCAGCGGGGGGACAGGGTCGGATGAAAAACTGTTTTTT. J is TRBJ1-4 and V is TRBV5-4; 9 bases map to TRBD1. The CDR3 totals 15 residues. V was pared by 4 bases and J by 6 bases, with 7 bases of the junction left unmatched. Germline-derived CDR1 and CDR2 are SGHNT and YYREEE (reference sequence).

V is TRBV19 and J is TRBJ1-5; TRBD1 agrees at 12 bases. V was pared by 5 bases and J by 4 bases, with 3 bases of the junction left unmatched. Per the germline V gene, CDR1 is LNHDA and CDR2 is SQIVND (reference sequence). The CDR3 has 15 amino acids. For the CDR3, the DNA is TGTGCCAGTAGTCCGGGACAGGGGGCAAATCAGCCCCAGCATTTT. Translation gives CASSPGQGANQPQHF.

V is TRBV7-3 and J is TRBJ2-1; 7 nucleotides agree with TRBD2. The junction had 12 bases not matched to a gene; V was cut back by 1 base and J by 6 bases. This CDR3 is 17 amino acids long. CDR1 is SGHTA and CDR2 is FQGTGA in the germline V gene. CDR3 bases: TGTGCCAGCAGCTTAAACCCCTCGGGACTAACGTGCAATGAGCAGTTCTTC. Protein: CASSLNPSGLTCNEQFF. Full variable domain (outside the CDR3, taken from reference TRBV7-3 and TRBJ2-1): GAGVSQTPSNKVTEKGKYVELRCDPISGHTALYWYRQSLGQGPEFLIYFQGTGAADDSGLPNDRFFAVRPEGSVSTLKIQRTERGDSAVYLCASSLNPSGLTCNEQFFGPGTRLTVL.

V is TRBV7-2 and J is TRBJ1-2; tentative D call: TRBD1 (6 bases). Trimming took 5 bases from V and 4 from J, leaving 11 bases between them. From germline, CDR1 is SGHTA and CDR2 FQGNSA. This CDR3 is built from 13 residues. In nucleotides, the CDR3 is TGTGCCAGCAGCCCTGGGACAATCTATGGCTACACCTTC. Translation gives CASSPGTIYGYTF.

The chain links TRBV27 to TRBJ2-7; maybe TRBD1 (5 bases). V lost 0 bases and J lost 4, with 10 bases in between. This CDR3 is 14 amino acids long. CDR1 is MNHEY and CDR2 is SMNVEV in the germline V gene (reference sequence). CDR3 in DNA: TGTGCCAGCAGTTTATCTCTAGGGGCTTACGAGCAGTACTTC. The encoded protein is CASSLSLGAYEQYF.

The chain uses TRBV29-1 and TRBJ2-3; 13 positions agree with TRBD2. CDR3 length: 15 amino acids. Germline values: CDR1 SQVTM, CDR2 ANQGSEA. J was trimmed by 2 bases and V by 6 bases; bases with no gene match: 5. The CDR3 region is CSVQLAGGNTDTQYF. The CDR3 bases are TGCAGCGTGCAACTAGCGGGAGGGAACACAGATACGCAGTATTTT.

The chain joins TRBV14 to TRBJ1-1, with 7 bases lining up with TRBD1. The CDR3 totals 18 residues. Trimming took 1 base from V and 0 from J; bases not matched to a gene: 11. The germline CDR1 and CDR2 sequences are SGHDN and FVKESK. The CDR3 is CASSQGGDRGIMNTEAFF. The CDR3 coding sequence is TGTGCCAGCAGCCAAGGTGGGGACAGAGGCATTATGAACACTGAAGCTTTCTTT.